The 22 T cell receptor beta chains below were found in one sample sequenced in a study of shared T cell receptors in the human thymus. The method was immunoSEQ multiplex PCR; TCRdb's version includes in-frame clones alone and lacks a portion of them. This sample carries approximately 760,000 clones, 80% to 90% of them seen once, and the ten largest clones take roughly 0.01%. The sample was also reused in another study, on human thymus T cells.

The sequencing input was thymocytes. The receptors originated from a girl under three years old with a congenital heart defect.

The V and J genes are TRBV5-1 and TRBJ2-2; D is ambiguous. Trimming removed 1 base at V and 1 base at J, with 8 bases between. CDR1 is SGHRS, CDR2 YFSETQ, per germline. CDR3 length equals 15 residues. Here the CDR3 DNA reads TGCGCCAGCAGCTTGAGATTTAGGAACACCGGGGAGCTGTTTTTT. This gives the protein CASSLRFRNTGELFF.

The V call is TRBV7-9, the J call TRBJ2-7, with D tentatively TRBD2 (7 bases). Germline V CDR1 and CDR2: SEHNR, FQNEAQ (reference sequence). Trimming removed 1 base from V and 4 bases from J, with 14 bases in between. The CDR3 has 15 amino acids. The CDR3 bases are TGTGCCAGCAGCTTAGTGTGGGGGGGCCCATACGAGCAGTACTTC. Protein: CASSLVWGGPYEQYF.

The chain has TRBV28 and TRBJ1-5; D is unclear. The CDR3 sequence is 16 residues long. V lost 1 base to trimming and J lost 3 bases, with 13 bases between them. Germline V CDR1 and CDR2: MDHEN, SYDVKM. In DNA form, the CDR3 reads TGTGCCAGCAGTTTATTCCCCCAAGAGGACAATCAGCCCCAGCATTTT. Translating it yields CASSLFPQEDNQPQHF.

The genes are TRBV19 and TRBJ2-7; 8 bases map to TRBD2. The CDR3 has 18 amino acids. V was pared by 2 bases and J by 2 bases, with 14 bases of the junction left unmatched. CDR1 and CDR2 (germline): LNHDA, SQIVND (reference sequence). The CDR3 DNA sequence: TGTGCCAGTAGTATAAGTGGGGGAGGAGCGGGGGACGCCTACGAGCAGTACTTC. Translation gives CASSISGGGAGDAYEQYF.

The chain has TRBV19 and TRBJ1-5; TRBD1 agrees at 9 bases. The ends lost 3 bases at V and 5 bases at J; junction bases unmatched: 2. This CDR3 spans 14 amino acids. The germline gives CDR1 LNHDA, CDR2 SQIVND (reference sequence). In DNA form, the CDR3 reads TGTGCCAGTAGTATGACAGGGGGGGATCAGCCCCAGCATTTT. It is translated as CASSMTGGDQPQHF.

This chain joins TRBV14 and TRBJ2-7; TRBD1 aligns across 11 bases. V was pared by 6 bases and J by 2 bases, with 21 bases of the junction left unmatched. The length of the CDR3 is 20 residues. Germline V CDR1 and CDR2: SGHDN, FVKESK. In DNA form, the CDR3 reads TGTGCCAGCAGTCACAGACCAGGGGACAGGGGGACTATTAGGGCCTACGAGCAGTACTTC. Translated: CASSHRPGDRGTIRAYEQYF.

The chain couples TRBV27 to TRBJ2-4; possible D gene TRBD1, 6 bases. CDR3 size: 16 residues. Trimming removed 3 bases at V and 1 base at J, with 13 bases between. CDR1 is MNHEY and CDR2 is SMNVEV in the germline V gene (reference sequence). The CDR3 DNA is TGTGCCAGCAGTTTCCTGCCCGACAGGGCCAAAAACATTCAGTACTTC. This encodes CASSFLPDRAKNIQYF.

The V and J genes are TRBV15 and TRBJ1-5; possible D gene TRBD1, 5 bases. Per the germline V gene, CDR1 is LNHNV and CDR2 is YYDKDF (reference sequence). The CDR3 spans 17 residues. V lost 3 bases and J 3 bases, leaving 18 bases between the germline ends. The CDR3 region has the DNA TGTGCCACCAGCAGTGTAATTGGATGGGGGGACAATCAGCCCCAGCATTTT. Encoded protein: CATSSVIGWGDNQPQHF. Together with reference TRBV15 and TRBJ1-5, the CDR3 gives the full variable domain: DAMVIQNPRYQVTQFGKPVTLSCSQTLNHNVMYWYQQKSSQAPKLLFHYYDKDFNNEADTPDNFQSRRPNTSFCFLDIRSPGLGDTAMYLCATSSVIGWGDNQPQHFGDGTRLSIL.

The chain joins TRBV19 to TRBJ1-6, with a possible D match to TRBD1 (6 bases). Germline V gene lookup returns CDR1 LNHDA and CDR2 SQIVND (reference sequence). This CDR3 has 19 amino acids. V was cut by 3 bases and J by 3 bases, with 21 bases left in between. CDR3 DNA sequence: TGTGCCAGTAGTATGTTGGACGGGGCAGGGGCGAACTATAATTCACCCCTCCACTTT. This gives the protein CASSMLDGAGANYNSPLHF.

This chain links TRBV6-6 with TRBJ2-7; TRBD1 is a possible D gene (6 bases). Trimming stripped 6 bases from V and 3 bases from J, with 18 bases between. The V gene's germline CDR1 is MNHNY and CDR2 SVGAGI (reference sequence). This CDR3 has 15 amino acids. CDR3 protein: CASRGGSANLYEQYF. CDR3 bases: TGTGCCAGCAGAGGGGGTTCGGCCAACCTCTACGAGCAGTACTTC.

This clone occurred a few times. As DNA, the CDR3 is TGCGCCAGCAGGGTCGACAGGGGGTCGGATGAAAAACTGTTTTTT. It is translated as CASRVDRGSDEKLFF. The chain links TRBV5-1 to TRBJ1-4; 9 bases map to TRBD1. The V segment lost 5 bases and the J segment 6 bases; nucleotides outside the gene matches: 8. This CDR3 is 15 amino acids long. Looked up from germline, CDR1 is SGHRS and CDR2 is YFSETQ.

The V gene is TRBV6-1, the J gene TRBJ2-7; D perhaps matches TRBD2 (6 bases). The CDR3 is 18 amino acids. CDR1 MNHNS and CDR2 SASEGT come from the germline V gene. Trimming cost V 1 base and J 3 bases, with 22 bases left between them. CDR3 sequence: CASSEGVGGSLWDYEQYF. The CDR3 DNA follows: TGTGCCAGCAGTGAAGGGGTGGGAGGTTCGTTGTGGGACTACGAGCAGTACTTC.

The chain combines TRBV29-1 with TRBJ2-5, with TRBD2 matching over 11 bases. This CDR3 is 20 amino acids long. V lost 3 bases, J lost 4 bases, and 22 bases stayed unmatched. Germline lookup yields CDR1 SQVTM and CDR2 ANQGSEA. The CDR3 loop is CSVDRNKGLGIAGGGETQYF. The CDR3 region has the DNA TGCAGCGTTGACAGAAATAAGGGATTGGGAATAGCGGGGGGGGGAGAGACCCAGTACTTC.

This chain connects TRBV28 to TRBJ2-3; tentative D call: TRBD1 (6 bases). Germline V CDR1 and CDR2: MDHEN, SYDVKM. There are 15 residues in the CDR3. V was cut by 6 bases and J by 6 bases, with 19 bases left in between. Written as DNA, the CDR3 is TGTGCCAGCAGGCAGCTGAAACCGAGGGGGGATACGCAGTATTTT. It codes for CASRQLKPRGDTQYF.

J is TRBJ2-3 and V is TRBV6-5; D is possibly TRBD2 (6 bases). This CDR3 has 15 amino acids. Germline V gene lookup returns CDR1 MNHEY and CDR2 SVGAGI. The V end lost 7 bases, the J end lost 3 bases, and 17 bases lay between the germline ends. In DNA, the CDR3 is TGTGCCAGCACCCTCGGACTGGGGGGTACAGATACGCAGTATTTT. Residues: CASTLGLGGTDTQYF.

This clone appeared once. The chain joins TRBV28 to TRBJ1-5, with D perhaps TRBD1 (6 bases). V was shortened by 5 bases and J by 0 bases, with 14 bases between the two germline ends. The length of the CDR3 is 16 residues. Germline V gene data show CDR1 as MDHEN and CDR2 as SYDVKM. CDR3 sequence: CASSRGGSHSNQPQHF. The CDR3 DNA sequence: TGTGCCAGCAGTCGTGGGGGCTCCCATAGCAATCAGCCCCAGCATTTT.

The chain links TRBV9 to TRBJ2-5, with 12 nucleotides matching TRBD2. Trimming cost V 6 bases and J 4 bases; bases outside gene matches: 10. CDR1 and CDR2 from the germline V gene are SGDLS and YYNGEE. There are 16 residues in the CDR3. DNA of the CDR3: TGTGCCAGCACCGAAGGACTAGCGGGGCTCGGAGAGACCCAGTACTTC. Amino acid sequence: CASTEGLAGLGETQYF. Combining the CDR3 with reference TRBV9 and TRBJ2-5 gives the whole variable domain DSGVTQTPKHLITATGQRVTLRCSPRSGDLSVYWYQQSLDQGLQFLIQYYNGEERAKGNILERFSAQQFPDLHSELNLSSLELGDSALYFCASTEGLAGLGETQYFGPGTRLLVL.

The chain has TRBV5-8 and TRBJ1-2; no clear D. Germline V CDR1 and CDR2: SGHTS, YDEGEE. Trimming cost V 1 base and J 4 bases, with 14 bases left between them. This CDR3 has 15 amino acids. CDR3 residues: CASSLSWKRGYGYTF. The CDR3 DNA is TGTGCCAGCAGCTTGTCGTGGAAGCGGGGCTATGGCTACACCTTC.

Written as DNA, the CDR3 is TGCGCCAGCAGCTCCGATCGGCGGACAGGGTGGAGAAAACTGTTTTTT. This gives the protein CASSSDRRTGWRKLFF. The chain links TRBV5-1 to TRBJ1-4, with 8 bases identical to TRBD1. The CDR3 has 16 residues. In germline, CDR1 is SGHRS, CDR2 YFSETQ. V gave up 3 bases and J gave up 10 bases; unmatched junction bases: 14.

The chain carries TRBV28 and TRBJ1-5; D is undetermined. The V and J ends lost 2 bases and 3 bases respectively, with 11 bases between them. Germline CDR1 reads MDHEN; CDR2 reads SYDVKM. CDR3 length equals 15 residues. For the CDR3, the DNA is TGTGCCAGCAGTTTAAGGTTCAGGTTCAATCAGCCCCAGCATTTT. This sequence encodes CASSLRFRFNQPQHF.

The rearrangement uses TRBV28 and TRBJ1-2; D is perhaps TRBD1 (6 bases). This CDR3 comprises 13 residues. Trimming pared 2 bases from V and 5 bases from J, leaving 9 bases between. Germline V lookup: CDR1 MDHEN, CDR2 SYDVKM. This CDR3 reads CASSLRGGYGYTF. In nucleotides, the CDR3 is TGTGCCAGCAGTTTAAGGGGGGGGTATGGCTACACCTTC.

This clone was found once. This chain links TRBV7-6 with TRBJ1-2; 7 nucleotides align to TRBD1. Trimming removed 6 bases from V and 2 bases from J; junction bases left unmatched: 3. Germline CDR1 reads SGHVS; CDR2 reads FNYEAQ. The CDR3 runs 13 residues. The CDR3 nucleotides are TGTGCCAGCAGACTGGGACAGAACTATGGCTACACCTTC. Its protein is CASRLGQNYGYTF.